One T cell receptor beta chain is described in this entry. This clone has just a few counts. The target of this receptor is not known. The sample holds no much larger clone one base away, and base qualities are not on file. The sample originates from a study of T cell responses to AZD1222 COVID-19 vaccine (dated by TCRdb to the early 2020s). Notes on the research overall: TCR sequencing covered some 250 trial participants: 200 to 220 given two doses of AZD1222 and around 25 given two doses of MenACWY control vaccine. Enrollment into the trials was organized by age into subgroups of 18-55, 56-69 and 70-plus years, and those subgroups contained 148, 28 and 57 TCR-sequenced participants, respectively.

The CDR3 regions of human TCRbeta chains were analyzed by immunosequencing. In the source study's methods: TCRs in the repertoires were compared against a reference library of SARS-CoV-2-specific TCRs that had been generated with the MIRA antigen-specificity platform. Breadth was defined as the fraction of unique TCRs that were SARS-CoV-2-associated, and depth was defined as the fraction of total T cells that were SARS-CoV-2-associated. Using the MIRA data, every spike-specific TCR was mapped to the spike region that the TCR reacted to and assigned to either a CD4 or a CD8 class. Log10-transformed breadth and depth values were compared by one-way ANOVA with Sidak's multiple comparisons tests. As stored in TCRdb, this immuneACCESS dataset retains in-frame rearrangements with V and J assigned. A fraction of the clones does not appear; measured against another copy, unresolved V genes explain less than half of the discrepancy, and the remainder lacks a known reason. The DNA gave D and trimming, while V, J and clone size come from that table. The sample table records 120,000 or so clones; roughly nine tenths of these occur just once. The top ten clones comprise about 3% of the sample.

The CDR3 runs 16 residues from the cysteine to the phenylalanine. Solely the CDR3 DNA is kept, with 48 bases framed from the first base. The germline V gene yields SNHLY for CDR1 and FYNNEI for CDR2. Trimming leaves V shorter by 5 bases and J shorter by 2 bases, with the junction holding 9 bases beyond the gene matches. The time point label corresponds to: about 28 days (+/-7) after the second vaccine dose. AZD1222 recipients with second doses at about 4 weeks or about 12 weeks were pooled, because spike-specific TCR depth and breadth did not differ between schedules. The vaccinee samples were drawn from two UK trials, COV001 and COV002, one of which was a single-blind randomized controlled phase 2/3 trial testing AZD1222 (ChAdOx1 nCoV-19) in healthy adults. Trial participant PBMC samples were collected at day 0 and day 28 after the second dose for TCRbeta chain sequencing. Here is what the overall study found, with its caveats: Because no day 14 peak-response samples were available, the repertoires could be characterized only after the peak T cell response. After two AZD1222 doses, spike-specific TCR breadth and depth were significantly higher than at day 0 and than in MenACWY recipients. Most participants were white British and females outnumbered males, and the authors suggested that clonal diversity may have been underestimated. Reportedly, almost half of the unique spike-specific TCRs recognized epitopes lying outside the regions that are mutated in the B.1.351 and B.1.1.7 variants. Only six AZD1222 recipients were SARS-CoV-2 seropositive at baseline, limiting conclusions about previously exposed vaccinees. The whole spike protein was spanned by vaccine-associated CD4 TCRs, and dominant responses were seen in regions 160-218 and 743-854. In the small 56-69-year group, the increase in depth fell short of significance, most likely because of low power.

The sequence links TRBV2 to TRBJ1-5, with TRBD1 identical over 7 junction bases. Sequences were derived from peripheral blood, sampled 28 days after the second AZD1222 dose. The TCR was taken from an adult who received the AZD1222 COVID-19 vaccine. In nucleotides, the sequence is TGTGCCAGCAGTCCCCTCCGACAGGGTGGCAATCAGCCCCAGCATTTT. This encodes CASSPLRQGGNQPQHF. The CDR3 plus the reference TRBV2 and TRBJ1-5 genes for the other parts give the full variable domain: EPEVTQTPSHQVTQMGQEVILRCVPISNHLYFYWYRQILGQKVEFLVSFYNNEISEKSEIFDDQFSVERPDGSNFTLKIRSTKLEDSAMYFCASSPLRQGGNQPQHFGDGTRLSIL.